This T cell receptor (beta chain) is from a study of radiation and T cells in renal cell carcinoma. Data came from immunoSEQ multiplex PCR; TCRdb stores just in-frame clones and leaves some out. The table records approximately 40,000 clones, 65% to 85% of them present only once. Noted time point: blood 4 weeks post-SBRT, at nephrectomy. The sample's treatment: 15 Gy SBRT to primary tumor, nephrectomy 4 weeks later. CDR1 is LNHDA, CDR2 SQIVND, per germline (reference sequence). CDR3 size: 14 residues. V lost 7 bases to trimming and J lost 4 bases, with 16 bases between them. This clonotype was obtained from a woman in her 70s with renal cell carcinoma. V usage is TRBV19 and J usage is TRBJ1-2; a weak D match, TRBD1 (6 bases). The sample in question was blood, obtained from a patient whose treatment included radiotherapy and nephrectomy. CDR3 amino acids: CASTESGTLYGYTF. In DNA, the CDR3 is TGTGCCAGTACTGAATCCGGGACACTCTATGGCTACACCTTC. The complete variable domain, with remaining parts taken from reference TRBV19 and TRBJ1-2, reads DGGITQSPKYLFRKEGQNVTLSCEQNLNHDAMYWYRQDPGQGLRLIYYSQIVNDFQKGDIAEGYSVSREKKESFPLTVTSAQKNPTAFYLCASTESGTLYGYTFGSGTRLTVV.